This T cell receptor (beta chain) was found in a study of T cell repertoires in cytomegalovirus infection. TCRdb recomputed calls from the reads with MiXCR, one row per CDR3 protein. This sample carries about 330,000 distinct CDR3 sequences, about a third of them seen once, and the ten largest clones take roughly 14%. Study-level results: Dominant in the ex vivo response were TCR beta clonotypes restricted by HLA-C and specific for CMV.

Germline lookup yields CDR1 MDHEN and CDR2 SYDVKM. This CDR3 is 14 amino acids long. The V gene lost 3 bases and the J gene lost 2 bases, with 9 bases spanning the gap. In its sample, this clonotype was seen a few times. Its antigen is undetermined. The receptor comes from a human donor in good health (CMV status not recorded). Some clones in this sample may be carry-over from other donors' samples. The genes are TRBV28 and TRBJ2-3; D call uncertain. The sample here was cultured PBMCs, taken from culture after CMV antigen stimulation. The CDR3 sequence: CASSLGLNTDTQYF. As DNA, the CDR3 is TGTGCCAGCAGTTTGGGTCTGAACACAGATACGCAGTATTTT.